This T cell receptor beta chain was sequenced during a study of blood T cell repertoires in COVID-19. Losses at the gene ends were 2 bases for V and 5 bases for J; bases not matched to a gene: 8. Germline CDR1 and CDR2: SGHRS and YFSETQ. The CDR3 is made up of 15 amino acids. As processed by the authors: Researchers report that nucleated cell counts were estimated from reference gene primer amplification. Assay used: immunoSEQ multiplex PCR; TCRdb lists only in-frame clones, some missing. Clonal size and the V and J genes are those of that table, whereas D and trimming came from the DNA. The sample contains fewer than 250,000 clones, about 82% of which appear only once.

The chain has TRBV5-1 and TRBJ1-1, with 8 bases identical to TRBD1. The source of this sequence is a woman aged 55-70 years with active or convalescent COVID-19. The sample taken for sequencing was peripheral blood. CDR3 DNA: TGCGCCAGCAGCTTCGGACAGGGAGGTATGACTGAAGCTTTCTTT. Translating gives CASSFGQGGMTEAFF.